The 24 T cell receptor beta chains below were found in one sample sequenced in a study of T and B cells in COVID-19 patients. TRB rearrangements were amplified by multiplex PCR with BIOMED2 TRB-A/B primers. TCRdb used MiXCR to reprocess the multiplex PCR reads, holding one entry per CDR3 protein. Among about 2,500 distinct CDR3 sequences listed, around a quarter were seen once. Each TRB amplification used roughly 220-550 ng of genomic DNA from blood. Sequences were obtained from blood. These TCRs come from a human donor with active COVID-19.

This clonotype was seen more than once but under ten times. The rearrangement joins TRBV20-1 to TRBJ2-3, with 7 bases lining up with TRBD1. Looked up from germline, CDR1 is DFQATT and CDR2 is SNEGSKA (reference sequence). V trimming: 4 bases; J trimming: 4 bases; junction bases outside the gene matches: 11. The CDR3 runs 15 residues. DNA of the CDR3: TGCAGTGCTACTTTCCTGACAGGGTCATCAGATACGCAGTATTTT. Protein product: CSATFLTGSSDTQYF.

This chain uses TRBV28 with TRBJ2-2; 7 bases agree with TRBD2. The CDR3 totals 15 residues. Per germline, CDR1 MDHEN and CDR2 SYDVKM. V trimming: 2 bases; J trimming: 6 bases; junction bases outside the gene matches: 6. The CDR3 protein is CASSLLGAGAGELFF. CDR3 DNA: TGTGCCAGCAGTTTACTAGGGGCGGGGGCCGGGGAGCTGTTTTTT.

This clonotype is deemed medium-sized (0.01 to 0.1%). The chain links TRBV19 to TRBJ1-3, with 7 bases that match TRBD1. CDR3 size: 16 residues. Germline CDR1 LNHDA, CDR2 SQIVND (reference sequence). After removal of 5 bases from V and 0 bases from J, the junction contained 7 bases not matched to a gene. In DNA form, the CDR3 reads TGTGCCAGTAGTCGTACCCGGGACAGCTCTGGAAACACCATATATTTT. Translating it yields CASSRTRDSSGNTIYF.

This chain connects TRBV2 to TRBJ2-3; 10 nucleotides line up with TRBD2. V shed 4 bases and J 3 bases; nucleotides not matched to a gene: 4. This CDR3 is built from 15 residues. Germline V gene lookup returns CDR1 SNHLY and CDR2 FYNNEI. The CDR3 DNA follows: TGTGCCAGCAGTGCCAGCGGGAGGGCGACAGATACGCAGTATTTT. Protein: CASSASGRATDTQYF.

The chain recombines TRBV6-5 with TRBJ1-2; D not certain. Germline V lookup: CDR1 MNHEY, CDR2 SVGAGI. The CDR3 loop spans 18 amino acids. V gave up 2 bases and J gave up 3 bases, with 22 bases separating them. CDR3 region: CASSYTRPRVGFDYGYTF. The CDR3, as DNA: TGTGCCAGCAGTTACACCCGACCCCGTGTGGGCTTTGACTATGGCTACACCTTC.

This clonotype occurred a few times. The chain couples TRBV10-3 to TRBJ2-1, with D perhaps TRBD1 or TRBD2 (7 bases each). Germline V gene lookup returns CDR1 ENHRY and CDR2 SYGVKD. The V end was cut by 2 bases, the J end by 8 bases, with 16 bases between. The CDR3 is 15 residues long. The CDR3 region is CAISESQQGRDEQFF. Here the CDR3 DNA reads TGTGCCATCAGTGAGAGCCAACAGGGGAGGGATGAGCAGTTCTTC.

DNA of the CDR3: TGTGCCAGCAGCCCGGTCGGTTTACAAGAGACCCAGTACTTC. It codes for CASSPVGLQETQYF. The chain couples TRBV7-6 to TRBJ2-5; no clear D gene. This CDR3 contains 14 residues. Trimming removed 5 bases from V and 2 bases from J, with 12 bases in between. Germline-derived CDR1 and CDR2 are SGHVS and FNYEAQ.

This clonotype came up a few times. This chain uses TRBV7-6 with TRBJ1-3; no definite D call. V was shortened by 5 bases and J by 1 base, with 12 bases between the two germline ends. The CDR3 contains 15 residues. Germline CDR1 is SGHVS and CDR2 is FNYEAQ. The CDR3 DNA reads TGTGCCAGCAGCACAGAGGGCGGATCTGGAAACACCATATATTTT. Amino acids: CASSTEGGSGNTIYF.

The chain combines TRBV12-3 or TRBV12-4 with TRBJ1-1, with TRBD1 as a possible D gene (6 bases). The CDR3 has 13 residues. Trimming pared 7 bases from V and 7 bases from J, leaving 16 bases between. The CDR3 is CASTPRGRIEAFF. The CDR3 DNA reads TGTGCCAGCACCCCGCGGGGGCGGATTGAAGCTTTCTTT.

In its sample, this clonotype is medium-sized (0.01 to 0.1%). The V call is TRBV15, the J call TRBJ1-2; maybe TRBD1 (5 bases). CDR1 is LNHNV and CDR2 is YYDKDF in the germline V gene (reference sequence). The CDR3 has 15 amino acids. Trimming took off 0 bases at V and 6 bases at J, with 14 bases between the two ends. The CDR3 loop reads CATSREPGSTNGYTF. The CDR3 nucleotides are TGTGCCACCAGCAGAGAGCCAGGGTCCACAAATGGCTACACCTTC. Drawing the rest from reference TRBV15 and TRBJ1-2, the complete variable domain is DAMVIQNPRYQVTQFGKPVTLSCSQTLNHNVMYWYQQKSSQAPKLLFHYYDKDFNNEADTPDNFQSRRPNTSFCFLDIRSPGLGDTAMYLCATSREPGSTNGYTFGSGTRLTVV.

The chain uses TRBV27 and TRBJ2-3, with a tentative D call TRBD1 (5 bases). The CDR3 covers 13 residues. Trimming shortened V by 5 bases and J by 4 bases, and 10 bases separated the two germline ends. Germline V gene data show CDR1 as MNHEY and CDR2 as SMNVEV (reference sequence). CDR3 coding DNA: TGTGCCAGCAGTCCCCAGGGCGCAGATACGCAGTATTTT. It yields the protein CASSPQGADTQYF.

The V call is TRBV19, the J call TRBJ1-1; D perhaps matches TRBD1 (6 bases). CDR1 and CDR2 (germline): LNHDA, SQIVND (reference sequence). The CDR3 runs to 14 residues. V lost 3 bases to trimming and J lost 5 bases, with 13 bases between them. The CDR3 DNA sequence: TGTGCCAGTAGTATCTCCGGGGGCCGGACTGAAGCTTTCTTT. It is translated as CASSISGGRTEAFF.

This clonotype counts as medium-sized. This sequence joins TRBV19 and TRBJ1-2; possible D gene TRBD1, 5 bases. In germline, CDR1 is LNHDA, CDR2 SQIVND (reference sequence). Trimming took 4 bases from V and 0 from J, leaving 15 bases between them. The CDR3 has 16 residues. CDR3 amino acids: CASSNGAGTSNYGYTF. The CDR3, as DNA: TGTGCCAGTAGTAATGGGGCAGGGACTTCTAACTATGGCTACACCTTC. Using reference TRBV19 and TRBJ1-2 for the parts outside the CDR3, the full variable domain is DGGITQSPKYLFRKEGQNVTLSCEQNLNHDAMYWYRQDPGQGLRLIYYSQIVNDFQKGDIAEGYSVSREKKESFPLTVTSAQKNPTAFYLCASSNGAGTSNYGYTFGSGTRLTVV.

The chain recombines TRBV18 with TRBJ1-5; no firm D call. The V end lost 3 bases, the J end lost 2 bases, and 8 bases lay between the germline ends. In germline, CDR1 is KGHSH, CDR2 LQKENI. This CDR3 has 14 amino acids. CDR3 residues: CASSPDGRNQPQHF. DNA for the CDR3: TGTGCCAGCTCACCGGACGGTCGCAATCAGCCCCAGCATTTT. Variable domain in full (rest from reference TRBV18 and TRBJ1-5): NAGVMQNPRHLVRRRGQEARLRCSPMKGHSHVYWYRQLPEEGLKFMVYLQKENIIDESGMPKERFSAEFPKEGPSILRIQQVVRGDSAAYFCASSPDGRNQPQHFGDGTRLSIL.

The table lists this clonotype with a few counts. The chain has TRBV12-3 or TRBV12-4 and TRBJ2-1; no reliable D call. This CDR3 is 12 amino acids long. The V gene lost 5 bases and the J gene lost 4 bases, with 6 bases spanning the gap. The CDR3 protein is CASSQDYNEQFF. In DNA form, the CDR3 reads TGTGCCAGCAGTCAGGATTACAATGAGCAGTTCTTC.

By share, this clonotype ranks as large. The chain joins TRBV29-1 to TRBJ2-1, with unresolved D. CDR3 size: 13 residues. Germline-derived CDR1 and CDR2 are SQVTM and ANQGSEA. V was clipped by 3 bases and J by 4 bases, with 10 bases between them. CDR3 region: CSVEVGVYNEQFF. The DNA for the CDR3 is TGCAGCGTTGAGGTCGGCGTATACAATGAGCAGTTCTTC.

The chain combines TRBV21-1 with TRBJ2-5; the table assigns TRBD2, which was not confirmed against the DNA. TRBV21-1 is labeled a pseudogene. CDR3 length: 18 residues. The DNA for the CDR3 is TGTGCCAGCAGCCCTGGGTCGCTAGCGGGAGGGCCGGCAGAGACCCAGTACTTC. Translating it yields CASSPGSLAGGPAETQYF.

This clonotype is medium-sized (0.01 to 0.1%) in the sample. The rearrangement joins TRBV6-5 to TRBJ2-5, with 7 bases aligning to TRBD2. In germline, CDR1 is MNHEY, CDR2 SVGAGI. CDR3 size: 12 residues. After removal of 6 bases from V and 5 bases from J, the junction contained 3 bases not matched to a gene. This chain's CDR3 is CASRGGRETQYF. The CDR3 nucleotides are TGTGCCAGCAGGGGGGGGAGGGAGACCCAGTACTTC.

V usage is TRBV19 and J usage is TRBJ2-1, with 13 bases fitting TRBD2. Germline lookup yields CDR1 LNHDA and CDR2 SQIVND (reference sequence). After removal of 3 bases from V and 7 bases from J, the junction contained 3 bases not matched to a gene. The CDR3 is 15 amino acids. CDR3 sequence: CASSIGLAGVNEQFF. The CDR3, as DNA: TGTGCCAGTAGTATTGGACTAGCGGGAGTTAATGAGCAGTTCTTC.

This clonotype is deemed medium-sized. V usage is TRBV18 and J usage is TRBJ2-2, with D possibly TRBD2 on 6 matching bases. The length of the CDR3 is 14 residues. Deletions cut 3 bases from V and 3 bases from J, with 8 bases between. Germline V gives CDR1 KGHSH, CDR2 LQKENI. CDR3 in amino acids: CASSPGLHTGELFF. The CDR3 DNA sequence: TGTGCCAGCTCACCGGGACTCCACACCGGGGAGCTGTTTTTT.

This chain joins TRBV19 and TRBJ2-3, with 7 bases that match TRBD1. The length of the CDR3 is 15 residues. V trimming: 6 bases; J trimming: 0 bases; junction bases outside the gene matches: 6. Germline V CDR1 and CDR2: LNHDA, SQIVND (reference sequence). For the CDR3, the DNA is TGTGCCAGTAGAGAGGGACAGCTTAGCACAGATACGCAGTATTTT. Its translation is CASREGQLSTDTQYF.

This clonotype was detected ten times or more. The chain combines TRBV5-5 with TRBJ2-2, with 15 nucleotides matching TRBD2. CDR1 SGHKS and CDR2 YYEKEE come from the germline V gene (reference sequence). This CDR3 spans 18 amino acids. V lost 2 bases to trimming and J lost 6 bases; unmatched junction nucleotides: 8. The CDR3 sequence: CASSLGGLAGGPSGELFF. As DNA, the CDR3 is TGTGCCAGCAGCTTAGGAGGACTAGCGGGAGGGCCCTCCGGGGAGCTGTTTTTT.

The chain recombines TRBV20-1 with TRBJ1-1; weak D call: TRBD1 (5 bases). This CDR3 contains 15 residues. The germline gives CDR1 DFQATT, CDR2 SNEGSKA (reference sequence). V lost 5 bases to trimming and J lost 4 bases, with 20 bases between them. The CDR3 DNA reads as TGCAGTGCTCCCCCGGCGGGGGACCGGGGCACTGAAGCTTTCTTT. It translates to CSAPPAGDRGTEAFF.

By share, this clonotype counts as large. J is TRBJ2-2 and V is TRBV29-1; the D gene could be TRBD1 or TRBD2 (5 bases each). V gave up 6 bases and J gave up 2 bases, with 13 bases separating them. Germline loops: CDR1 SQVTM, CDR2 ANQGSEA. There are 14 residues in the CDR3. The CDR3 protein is CSVLGLANTGELFF. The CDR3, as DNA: TGCAGCGTACTGGGGCTAGCTAACACCGGGGAGCTGTTTTTT.